Listed here are 24 T cell receptor beta chains from one sample, sequenced in a study of cytomegalovirus exposure and HLA in healthy donors (dated by TCRdb to 2015 to 2018). Library preparation used the immunoSEQ multiplex PCR assay. For the multiplex PCR, a mixture combining 60 forward primers for TCR Vbeta segments and 13 reverse primers for TCR Jbeta segments was used. This is the immuneACCESS table as TCRdb keeps it, with only in-frame sequences that have V and J called. A part of the clones is gone; compared with another copy, unresolved V genes explain less than half, and the rest is unexplained. This sample has roughly 170,000 clones in its table, and roughly 80% of those were observed once. The top ten clones comprise 6.5% to 8.5% of the sample. Material for sequencing was PBMCs. The receptors stem from a man aged 30 to 39 in good health and CMV-seropositive.

This rearrangement joins TRBV5-4 to TRBJ1-3; the D gene is possibly TRBD1 (6 bases). Germline loops: CDR1 SGHNT, CDR2 YYREEE (reference sequence). The CDR3 has 16 amino acids. The V end was cut by 4 bases, the J end by 0 bases, with 14 bases between. The CDR3 DNA follows: TGTGCCAGCAGCCCCGGGCAGGGGAGCTCTGGAAACACCATATATTTT. Translation: CASSPGQGSSGNTIYF.

The chain couples TRBV10-3 to TRBJ2-2, with 11 bases identical to TRBD2. After removal of 4 bases from V and 2 bases from J, the junction contained 3 bases not matched to a gene. The CDR3 contains 16 residues. CDR1 ENHRY and CDR2 SYGVKD come from the germline V gene. The CDR3 loop is CAISASGGTNTGELFF. CDR3 nucleotides: TGTGCCATCAGTGCTAGCGGGGGGACCAACACCGGGGAGCTGTTTTTT.

The chain carries TRBV7-9 and TRBJ2-7; D possibly corresponds to TRBD2 (5 bases). The germline V gene has CDR1 SEHNR and CDR2 FQNEAQ (reference sequence). Deletions cut 4 bases from V and 4 bases from J, with 14 bases between. CDR3 length: 14 residues. CDR3 bases: TGTGCCAGCAGCTCCAGAGGGAGCGGATACGAGCAGTACTTC. Amino acids: CASSSRGSGYEQYF.

The chain's CDR3 is CASSTTGTTNTGELFF. CDR3 DNA sequence: TGTGCCAGTAGTACGACCGGGACAACGAACACCGGGGAGCTGTTTTTT. The V and J genes are TRBV19 and TRBJ2-2; D may be TRBD1 (6 bases). The V and J ends lost 4 bases and 0 bases respectively, with 12 bases between them. The CDR3 sequence is 16 residues long. From germline, CDR1 is LNHDA and CDR2 SQIVND (reference sequence).

The chain combines TRBV2 with TRBJ2-1; unclear D gene. Between the trimmed V and J ends, which lost 4 bases and 0 bases, there was a span of 10 bases. The length of the CDR3 is 15 residues. Germline CDR1 SNHLY, CDR2 FYNNEI. The CDR3 here is CASSVRRSSYNEQFF. The CDR3, as DNA: TGTGCCAGCAGTGTGCGGCGGAGCTCCTACAATGAGCAGTTCTTC.

This chain connects TRBV12-2 to TRBJ1-2; the table gives TRBD1 as D, unverified against the DNA. TRBV12-2 is shown as a pseudogene. This CDR3 has 14 amino acids. The CDR3 reads CASRLGGTGHGYTF. As DNA, the CDR3 is TGTGCAAGTCGCTTAGGAGGGACAGGGCATGGCTACACCTTC.

The count of this clone is one. The J gene is TRBJ1-1, the V gene TRBV18; the D is unclear. The CDR3 runs 17 residues. V lost 6 bases and J 2 bases, leaving 22 bases between the germline ends. Germline values: CDR1 KGHSH, CDR2 LQKENI. CDR3 region: CASSRGVLRDLNTEAFF. The CDR3 DNA is TGTGCCAGCTCCCGCGGAGTACTACGAGATCTTAACACTGAAGCTTTCTTT.

This clone was counted between two and nine times. The gene calls are TRBV19 and TRBJ1-4; 7 positions match TRBD1. Germline-derived CDR1 and CDR2 are LNHDA and SQIVND (reference sequence). The CDR3 covers 13 residues. The V gene end was trimmed by 6 bases and the J gene end by 8 bases; junction bases not matched to a gene: 6. The DNA of the CDR3 is TGTGCCAGTAGACTAAACAGGGGCGAAAAACTGTTTTTT. This gives the protein CASRLNRGEKLFF.

The chain joins TRBV10-2 to TRBJ2-1, with TRBD2 identical over 10 bases. The J segment lost 1 base and the V segment lost 7 bases, leaving 4 bases of the junction unmatched. Germline V gives CDR1 WSHSY, CDR2 SAAADI. There are 15 residues in the CDR3. The CDR3: CASKPSGSSYNEQFF. DNA for the CDR3: TGCGCCAGCAAACCTAGCGGGAGTTCCTACAATGAGCAGTTCTTC.

The chain carries TRBV5-1 and TRBJ2-3; TRBD1 matches 8 bases. Per the germline V gene, CDR1 is SGHRS and CDR2 is YFSETQ. The ends lost 0 bases at V and 5 bases at J; junction bases unmatched: 5. The CDR3 spans 15 residues. The CDR3 loop is CASSLGQGNVDTQYF. CDR3 bases: TGCGCCAGCAGCTTGGGACAGGGGAATGTAGATACGCAGTATTTT.

The chain combines TRBV4-2 with TRBJ1-2, with TRBD1 matching 9 bases. The CDR3 is 16 amino acids. In germline, CDR1 is LGHNA, CDR2 YNFKEQ. V gave up 4 bases and J gave up 2 bases; unmatched junction bases: 8. Here the CDR3 DNA reads TGTGCCAGCAGCCCGGACAGGGGTCTGAGGAACTATGGCTACACCTTC. Translated, it gives CASSPDRGLRNYGYTF.

This clone appeared once. This chain connects TRBV7-9 to TRBJ2-3, with TRBD2 identical over 12 bases. Germline trimming cut 3 bases from V and 5 bases from J; bases unmatched to any gene: 3. Per the germline V gene, CDR1 is SEHNR and CDR2 is FQNEAQ (reference sequence). CDR3 length: 15 amino acids. CDR3 residues: CASSLGGLAGDTQYF. The CDR3 nucleotides are TGTGCCAGCAGCTTGGGGGGACTAGCGGGAGATACGCAGTATTTT.

The chain has TRBV18 and TRBJ1-3; weak D call: TRBD1 (6 bases). This CDR3 is built from 14 residues. Trimming cost V 7 bases and J 4 bases, with 14 bases left between them. Germline V lookup: CDR1 KGHSH, CDR2 LQKENI. CDR3 sequence reads: CASYTGTRGNTIYF. The DNA of the CDR3 is TGTGCCAGCTACACCGGGACAAGGGGAAACACCATATATTTT.

The genes are TRBV30 and TRBJ1-5; TRBD1 matches at 10 bases. Germline V gene data show CDR1 as GTSNPN and CDR2 as SVGIG (reference sequence). The CDR3 totals 14 residues. The V segment lost 5 bases and the J segment 7 bases; nucleotides outside the gene matches: 8. CDR3 loop: CAWGRQGAGQPQHF. DNA of the CDR3: TGTGCCTGGGGACGACAGGGGGCCGGGCAGCCCCAGCATTTT.

The sample holds one count of this clone. This chain joins TRBV5-6 and TRBJ1-1; 7 bases align to TRBD1. CDR1 and CDR2 (germline): SGHDT, YYEEEE. This CDR3 is 16 amino acids long. V lost 0 bases to trimming and J lost 2 bases; unmatched junction nucleotides: 7. CDR3 coding DNA: TGTGCCAGCAGCTTGGTGACAGGGCGGTTAAACACTGAAGCTTTCTTT. This gives the protein CASSLVTGRLNTEAFF.

The J gene is TRBJ1-2, the V gene TRBV28; D gene ambiguous. Germline V gene data show CDR1 as MDHEN and CDR2 as SYDVKM. V lost 6 bases and J 4 bases, leaving 21 bases between the germline ends. This CDR3 is built from 16 residues. CDR3 bases: TGTGCCAGCAGCTACCGAGGCCGGTCCCGAAGCTATGGCTACACCTTC. Translated: CASSYRGRSRSYGYTF.

The V and J genes are TRBV10-1 and TRBJ1-1; D is unresolved. The germline V gene has CDR1 WNHNN and CDR2 SYGVQD (reference sequence). With 6 bases removed from V and 1 base from J, the gap between germline ends came to 9 bases. The CDR3 is 13 amino acids. CDR3 nucleotide sequence: TGCGCCAGCAGCGGCGGGGAGAACACTGAAGCTTTCTTT. Translated, it gives CASSGGENTEAFF.

V gene TRBV7-3 combines with J gene TRBJ2-1; 8 bases align to TRBD2. The CDR3 spans 15 residues. V lost 5 bases and J lost 8; bases outside the gene matches: 11. Germline values: CDR1 SGHTA, CDR2 FQGTGA. Here the CDR3 DNA reads TGTGCCAGCAGCAAGGAGAGGCGGGAGGTCGATGAGCAGTTCTTC. Translated: CASSKERREVDEQFF. Full variable domain (outside the CDR3, taken from reference TRBV7-3 and TRBJ2-1): GAGVSQTPSNKVTEKGKYVELRCDPISGHTALYWYRQSLGQGPEFLIYFQGTGAADDSGLPNDRFFAVRPEGSVSTLKIQRTERGDSAVYLCASSKERREVDEQFFGPGTRLTVL.

This chain joins TRBV19 and TRBJ1-5; D is undetermined. This CDR3 region has 16 residues. Germline-derived CDR1 and CDR2 are LNHDA and SQIVND (reference sequence). Trimming removed 2 bases from V and 2 bases from J, with 13 bases in between. The CDR3 bases are TGTGCCAGTAGTATAAAGGGAGGTTCGGGCAATCAGCCCCAGCATTTT. It is translated as CASSIKGGSGNQPQHF.

The chain uses TRBV27 and TRBJ2-3, with TRBD2 identical over 7 bases. The germline V gene has CDR1 MNHEY and CDR2 SMNVEV (reference sequence). The CDR3 runs to 15 residues. V lost 5 bases to trimming and J lost 6 bases; unmatched junction nucleotides: 11. The CDR3 spells CASSPPGRFLDTQYF. CDR3 nucleotide sequence: TGTGCCAGCAGTCCACCCGGGAGGTTTTTGGATACGCAGTATTTT.

The genes are TRBV6-6 and TRBJ1-2; D unclear. The germline gives CDR1 MNHNY, CDR2 SVGAGI (reference sequence). V was clipped by 9 bases and J by 2 bases, with 16 bases between them. This CDR3 has 14 residues. The CDR3 region is CASSPSGGNYGYTF. The CDR3 DNA reads TGTGCCAGTAGCCCGAGCGGTGGAAACTATGGCTACACCTTC.

Note on this clone: The germline gene is not matched at one end of the junction; a read error may be the cause. This chain links TRBV5-5 with TRBJ1-5; 8 bases match TRBD1. The CDR3 is 15 residues long. Looked up from germline, CDR1 is SGHKS and CDR2 is YYEKEE (reference sequence). CDR3 nucleotide sequence: TGTGCCAGCAGCCCACGGCAGGGGGCCTCTCAGCCCCAGCCTTTT. This gives the protein CASSPRQGASQPQPF.

This sequence joins TRBV4-1 and TRBJ1-5, with TRBD1 matching over 9 bases. The CDR3 loop spans 19 amino acids. From germline, CDR1 is MGHRA and CDR2 YSYEKL. Germline trimming cut 0 bases from V and 7 bases from J; bases unmatched to any gene: 16. DNA of the CDR3: TGCGCCAGCAGCCAAGAAAGCCATGTTGACAGGGGGTCGCGACAGCCCCAGCATTTT. It codes for CASSQESHVDRGSRQPQHF.

This sequence joins TRBV9 and TRBJ1-2; possible D gene TRBD1, 5 bases. The length of the CDR3 is 13 residues. The germline V gene encodes CDR1 SGDLS and CDR2 YYNGEE. Trimming shortened V by 3 bases and J by 4 bases, and 10 bases separated the two germline ends. The CDR3 sequence is CASSEGRGYGYTF. The CDR3 DNA reads TGTGCCAGCAGCGAGGGGAGGGGCTATGGCTACACCTTC. Combining the CDR3 with reference TRBV9 and TRBJ1-2 gives the whole variable domain DSGVTQTPKHLITATGQRVTLRCSPRSGDLSVYWYQQSLDQGLQFLIQYYNGEERAKGNILERFSAQQFPDLHSELNLSSLELGDSALYFCASSEGRGYGYTFGSGTRLTVV.